The present T cell receptor (beta chain) was sequenced within a study of blood T cell repertoires in COVID-19 (dated by TCRdb to the early 2020s). Turning to the overall study: Samples covering the acute and convalescent phases of COVID-19 were provided by collaborators in the United States, Italy and Spain. Subjects who had been exposed to COVID-19, were actively infected with it, or had recovered from it provided the deeply sampled blood TCRbeta repertoires that made up the dataset. The sample metadata nearly always contained a de-identified subject ID, COVID-19 status, age in years and sex. Where HLA class I and class II types were available, the types were taken from metadata supplied by the sample provider, not from assay-based typing. Samples came from the ongoing ImmuneRACE study (first 160 participants) plus 1,254 subjects from 6 global collaborators. The prospective study material was composed of cDNA or gDNA derived from T cells, B-cell-depleted T cells, or PBMCs. The repertoires were made available in a free public database intended to serve as a resource for research on the immune response to SARS-CoV-2.

Turning to this clone: No antigen is known for it. No quality values exist for individual bases; no much larger clone is one base distant.

Collaborating institutions collected whole blood in K2EDTA tubes following their own protocols. For TCRbeta analysis, collaborator samples were shipped as frozen whole blood, as isolated PBMCs, or as DNA extracted from either sample type. TCRbeta CDR3 regions were amplified from genomic DNA using the immunoSEQ Assay, a bias-controlled multiplex PCR. In the paper's pipeline: Nucleated cell counts per sample were estimated from amplification of reference gene primers within the assay. To quantify the absolute abundance of each unique TCRbeta CDR3 rearrangement, sequence reads were collapsed and filtered. For each sample, productive Simpson clonality was calculated as the square root of Simpson's diversity index over productive rearrangements. Sourced from immuneACCESS, this table was stored by TCRdb with only in-frame sequences that have V and J called. A share of the clones is absent; for the studies checked, an unresolved V gene accounts for under half, and the remainder has no known explanation. The DNA gave D and trimming, while V, J and clone size come from that table. Across this sample there are 95,000 to 110,000 clones, with roughly 80% seen only once. The top ten clonotypes cover under 30% of the sample.

Results the study describes overall, beyond this receptor: How much clinical and demographic metadata was included differed by source and by participant, and the metadata was provided uncurated.

The cysteine opens and the phenylalanine closes a CDR3 of 15 amino acids. Of all the DNA, just the CDR3 is kept, 45 bases in frame from base 1. V is pruned by 5 bases and J by 4 bases, leaving 9 bases of the junction without a gene match. Taken from the germline V gene, the CDR1 and CDR2 loops are MDHEN and SYDVKM. Material for sequencing was peripheral blood. The chain uses TRBV28 and TRBJ2-7, with TRBD2 identical over 9 junction bases. This TCR was sampled from a man aged 55 to 70 with acute or convalescent COVID-19. The base sequence is TGTGCCAGCAGTCCCGGTAGCGGGAGACGTTACGAGCAGTACTTC. Its amino acids are CASSPGSGRRYEQYF.